These 3 T cell receptor beta chains were sequenced from one sample in a study of blood T cells in healthy people across ages. Next came a second PCR, run for about 7 to 12 cycles, which used a sample-barcoded 5' primer along with a J-beta primer mix. TCRdb reanalysed the 5' RACE reads using MiXCR and keeps one entry per CDR3 protein. The table has 800,000 to 1,000,000 distinct CDR3 sequences, about 48% seen once. Specimen: blood. All receptors come from a man younger than 40 in good health.

This chain uses TRBV28 with TRBJ2-2, with D possibly being TRBD2 (6 bases). With 7 bases removed from V and 6 bases from J, the gap between germline ends came to 21 bases. There are 16 residues in the CDR3. Germline V gene data show CDR1 as MDHEN and CDR2 as SYDVKM. In nucleotides, the CDR3 is TGTGCCAGCAACAAGGTGGTTGGGGGGAATCCCGGGGAGCTGTTTTTT. It translates to CASNKVVGGNPGELFF.

This clonotype was counted ten times or more. V gene TRBV24-1 combines with J gene TRBJ2-2; 13 bases fit TRBD2. This CDR3 is built from 17 residues. V shed 9 bases and J 11 bases; nucleotides not matched to a gene: 17. In germline, CDR1 is KGHDR, CDR2 SFDVKD. The CDR3 coding sequence is TGTGCCACCGGGACTAGCGGGGTTTTTAGCGGCTACGGAGAGCTGTTTTTT. Its protein product is CATGTSGVFSGYGELFF.

This clonotype appeared a few times. The V and J genes are TRBV12-3 or TRBV12-4 and TRBJ2-5; weak D call: TRBD1 (6 bases). Trimming took 6 bases from V and 3 from J, leaving 14 bases between them. This CDR3 has 14 amino acids. In nucleotides, the CDR3 is TGTGCCAGCAGCGACAGGACAGTCGAAGAGACCCAGTACTTC. Translating gives CASSDRTVEETQYF.